A selection of T cell receptor beta chains follows, all from one sample in a study of control samples from healthy donors and cancer patients. Only in-frame clones appear in the TCRdb table, and some are missing; sequencing was by immunoSEQ multiplex PCR. The table lists tens of thousands of clones, approximately 93% of them singletons. The sequencing input was PBMCs. The receptors come from a woman between 45 and 60 years old with head and neck cancer. CDR3s include the opening cysteine and the closing phenylalanine or tryptophan. The D gene is left open where the match is weak. Clone size is shown for a subset of rows, as once, few, many or a class of expanded clone.

size,J,D,V,CDR3,DNA
NA,TRBJ1-1,TRBD1,TRBV28,CASSGRDRGLTEAFF,TGTGCCAGCAGCGGGAGGGACAGGGGGCTAACTGAAGCTTTCTTT
NA,TRBJ1-1,NA,TRBV7-9,CASSLESGSPFF,TGTGCCAGCAGCTTAGAGTCCGGGAGTCCTTTCTTT
NA,TRBJ2-2,NA,TRBV5-6,CASSFGYTGELFF,TGTGCCAGCAGCTTCGGGTACACCGGGGAGCTGTTTTTT
NA,TRBJ1-5,NA,TRBV6-6,CASSYTGGNQPQHF,TGTGCCAGCAGTTACACGGGTGGCAATCAGCCCCAGCATTTT
NA,TRBJ2-1,NA,TRBV6-2/TRBV6-3,CASSYFLGRTEQFF,TGTGCCAGCAGTTACTTTTTGGGGAGGACTGAGCAGTTCTTC
once,TRBJ1-3,NA,TRBV28,CASSPPGVQNTIYF,TGTGCCAGCAGTCCCCCCGGGGTACAAAACACCATATATTTT
once,TRBJ2-3,TRBD2,TRBV19,CASSIGLAGEKADTQYF,TGTGCCAGTAGTATAGGGCTAGCGGGAGAGAAGGCAGATACGCAGTATTTT
NA,TRBJ2-7,TRBD1,TRBV30,CAWSLTGITGQYF,TGTGCCTGGAGTTTGACAGGGATCACGGGGCAGTACTTC
NA,TRBJ1-1,TRBD1,TRBV28,CASRDRGGAFF,TGTGCCAGCAGGGACAGGGGGGGAGCTTTCTTT
NA,TRBJ2-7,TRBD1,TRBV2,CASGRGQGAYEQYF,TGTGCCAGCGGCCGGGGACAGGGAGCCTACGAGCAGTACTTC
NA,TRBJ1-5,NA,TRBV27,CASSLSLSQPQHF,TGTGCCAGCAGTTTATCTCTATCCCAGCCCCAGCATTTT
NA,TRBJ2-7,NA,TRBV3-1/TRBV3-2,CASSPTNYEQYF,TGTGCCAGCAGCCCCACGAACTACGAGCAGTACTTC
NA,TRBJ2-7,TRBD1,TRBV4-2,CASSRDRGQYEQYF,TGTGCCAGCAGCCGAGACAGGGGGCAGTACGAGCAGTACTTC
NA,TRBJ1-2,NA,TRBV29-1,CSVAVGYGYTF,TGCAGCGTTGCCGTGGGGTATGGCTACACCTTC
NA,TRBJ1-2,NA,TRBV1,CTSSQVPGQGKDGYTF,TGCACCAGCAGCCAAGTCCCGGGACAGGGAAAGGATGGCTACACCTTC
few,TRBJ2-3,NA,TRBV7-9,CASSFDNTDTQYF,TGTGCCAGCAGCTTCGACAACACAGATACGCAGTATTTT
once,TRBJ1-6,NA,TRBV28,CASSFPAAYNSPLHF,TGTGCCAGCAGTTTCCCCGCAGCCTATAATTCACCCCTCCACTTT
NA,TRBJ1-1,TRBD1,TRBV28,CTSSYRGQGSEAFF,TGTACCAGCAGTTACAGGGGCCAGGGGAGTGAAGCTTTCTTT
NA,TRBJ2-7,NA,TRBV5-6,CASSFSQSPYEQYF,TGTGCCAGCAGCTTCAGCCAGAGTCCTTACGAGCAGTACTTC
NA,TRBJ1-1,NA,TRBV30,CAWSFPDRENTEAFF,TGTGCCTGGAGTTTTCCTGACCGGGAGAACACTGAAGCTTTCTTT
NA,TRBJ2-2,TRBD2,TRBV24-1,CATRREVDGELFF,TGTGCCACCAGGCGGGAGGTTGACGGGGAGCTGTTTTTT
NA,TRBJ1-6,TRBD1,TRBV16,CASSPSTVGGGSPLHF,TGTGCCAGCAGCCCATCTACAGTAGGGGGCGGATCACCCCTCCACTTT
NA,TRBJ2-1,TRBD2,TRBV5-6,CASSSSGGAWNEQFF,TGTGCCAGCAGCTCAAGCGGGGGGGCCTGGAATGAGCAGTTCTTC
NA,TRBJ2-3,NA,TRBV4-3,CASSQEQAADTQYF,TGCGCCAGCAGCCAAGAGCAGGCCGCAGATACGCAGTATTTT
NA,TRBJ2-7,TRBD2,TRBV6-6,CASSRGGGSGKKSYEQYF,TGTGCCAGCAGTCGTGGGGGTGGTAGCGGGAAAAAATCCTACGAGCAGTACTTC
few,TRBJ2-1,TRBD2,TRBV10-2,CASSDFIAAVRLAGTYNEQFF,TGCGCCAGCAGTGATTTTATAGCGGCTGTGAGACTAGCGGGGACCTACAATGAGCAGTTCTTC
NA,TRBJ1-6,NA,TRBV15,CATGNEARGGNSPLHF,TGTGCCACCGGAAACGAGGCCCGGGGGGGTAATTCACCCCTCCACTTT
NA,TRBJ2-1,NA,TRBV18,CASSGTVNEQFF,TGTGCCAGCTCTGGGACCGTCAATGAGCAGTTCTTC
NA,TRBJ1-2,NA,TRBV6-4,CASRPLEGVGYTF,TGTGCCAGCCGCCCTCTCGAGGGTGTTGGCTACACCTTC
NA,TRBJ2-7,NA,TRBV19,CASSNPGSSYEQYF,TGTGCCAGTAGTAATCCGGGGAGCTCCTACGAGCAGTACTTC
NA,TRBJ2-3,NA,TRBV2,CASSLRTRTDTQYF,TGTGCCAGCAGTCTCCGGACACGCACAGATACGCAGTATTTT
NA,TRBJ1-1,NA,TRBV5-1,CASRGPLNTEAFF,TGCGCCAGCAGGGGACCGCTGAACACTGAAGCTTTCTTT
NA,TRBJ1-6,NA,TRBV2,CATSPTASISPLHF,TGTGCCACTTCACCGACAGCATCCATTTCACCCCTCCACTTT
NA,TRBJ2-3,TRBD2,TRBV11-2,CASSPWTSGGTSTDTQYF,TGTGCCAGCAGCCCTTGGACTAGCGGGGGTACTAGCACAGATACGCAGTATTTT
NA,TRBJ2-3,TRBD1,TRBV11-2,CASSPGQNTDTQYF,TGTGCCAGCAGCCCGGGACAGAACACAGATACGCAGTATTTT
NA,TRBJ2-5,NA,TRBV7-2,CASSLFRRDGETQYF,TGTGCCAGCAGCTTATTCAGGCGGGACGGAGAGACCCAGTACTTC
NA,TRBJ2-5,NA,TRBV7-6,CASSSYTAQETQYF,TGTGCCAGCAGCTCTTACACGGCTCAAGAGACCCAGTACTTC
NA,TRBJ1-1,NA,TRBV18,CASSPRLEGNTEAFF,TGTGCCAGCTCACCGAGACTGGAGGGGAACACTGAAGCTTTCTTT
NA,TRBJ2-1,NA,TRBV12-5,CASKGNEQFF,TGTGCTAGTAAGGGGAATGAGCAGTTCTTC
NA,TRBJ2-7,TRBD2,TRBV28,CASRHALDSGRAHEQYF,TGTGCCAGCAGGCATGCCCTTGATAGCGGGAGGGCCCACGAGCAGTACTTC
NA,TRBJ2-7,NA,TRBV30,CAWSADLPSYEQYF,TGTGCCTGGAGTGCCGATCTTCCCTCCTACGAGCAGTACTTC
NA,TRBJ2-7,TRBD1,TRBV6-1,CASSEAGQGLEQYF,TGTGCCAGCAGTGAAGCGGGACAGGGTCTGGAGCAGTACTTC
once,TRBJ1-5,TRBD1,TRBV19,CASARGQGAVQPQHF,TGTGCCAGTGCAAGGGGACAGGGGGCTGTTCAGCCCCAGCATTTT
NA,TRBJ2-5,NA,TRBV7-2,CASSTRVDSFETQYF,TGTGCCAGCAGCACCCGCGTTGATAGCTTCGAGACCCAGTACTTC
NA,TRBJ1-2,NA,TRBV7-9,CASSLGGTGYGYTF,TGTGCCAGCAGCTTAGGAGGGACGGGCTATGGCTACACCTTC
once,TRBJ2-3,NA,TRBV14,CASSQVELAGDTQYF,TGTGCCAGCAGCCAAGTGGAACTAGCTGGAGATACGCAGTATTTT
NA,TRBJ2-1,NA,TRBV6-5,CASSYQDYPGDEQFF,TGTGCCAGCAGTTACCAGGATTACCCTGGAGATGAGCAGTTCTTC
NA,TRBJ2-7,TRBD1,TRBV6-5,CASSPGQGGPYEQYF,TGTGCCAGCAGTCCCGGACAGGGGGGACCCTACGAGCAGTACTTC
NA,TRBJ2-1,NA,TRBV27,CASRGNNEQFF,TGTGCCAGCAGGGGGAACAATGAGCAGTTCTTC
NA,TRBJ2-7,NA,TRBV5-6,CASSFLQSSYEQYF,TGTGCCAGCAGCTTCCTACAGAGCTCCTACGAGCAGTACTTC
NA,TRBJ2-3,NA,TRBV30,CAWSRSGSTDTQYF,TGTGCCTGGAGTAGGAGCGGCAGCACAGATACGCAGTATTTT
NA,TRBJ2-2,NA,TRBV9,CASSVGLLTGELFF,TGTGCCAGCAGCGTAGGGCTACTCACCGGGGAGCTGTTTTTT
NA,TRBJ1-2,NA,TRBV30,CAWSGENYGYTF,TGTGCCTGGAGTGGGGAGAACTATGGCTACACCTTC
NA,TRBJ2-5,NA,TRBV29-1,CSVGTPVIETQYF,TGCAGCGTTGGGACCCCAGTAATAGAGACCCAGTACTTC
once,TRBJ2-7,TRBD1,TRBV7-2,CASSLSPGQAYEQYF,TGTGCCAGCAGCTTATCACCGGGACAGGCCTACGAGCAGTACTTC